This passage covers 27 T cell receptor beta chains from one sample sequenced in a study of blood T cell repertoires in COVID-19. Only in-frame clones appear in the TCRdb table, and some are missing; sequencing was by immunoSEQ multiplex PCR. The sample has under 250,000 clones, more than 80% seen once. Sequenced sample: PBMCs or T cells enriched from blood (not recorded which). The receptors here all came from a man aged 55 to 70 who had recovered from COVID-19.

V and J are TRBV7-9 and TRBJ1-3; D not resolved. Germline CDR1 SEHNR, CDR2 FQNEAQ (reference sequence). The CDR3 sequence is 16 residues long. V was trimmed by 2 bases and J by 3 bases, leaving 14 bases between them. The CDR3 sequence is CASSLSSRGDGNTIYF. Written as DNA, the CDR3 is TGTGCCAGCAGCTTATCGTCTCGGGGTGATGGAAACACCATATATTTT.

This chain joins TRBV24-1 and TRBJ1-6; TRBD1 agrees at 7 bases. CDR1 and CDR2 (germline): KGHDR, SFDVKD. This CDR3 comprises 13 residues. V dropped 4 bases and J dropped 9; count of bases not matched to a gene: 2. CDR3: CATSERQGSPLHF. CDR3 nucleotides: TGTGCCACCAGTGAGAGACAGGGTTCACCCCTCCACTTT.

This clone was detected only once. The V and J genes are TRBV19 and TRBJ1-5; D ambiguous. The CDR3 is 16 amino acids. Trimming pared 7 bases from V and 5 bases from J, leaving 21 bases between. Germline V gene sequence: CDR1 LNHDA, CDR2 SQIVND (reference sequence). This CDR3 is CASTAIGGRKDQPQHF. The CDR3 nucleotides are TGTGCCAGTACCGCGATCGGTGGGAGGAAAGATCAGCCCCAGCATTTT.

The genes are TRBV9 and TRBJ2-5, with a tentative D call TRBD1 (5 bases). Deletions cut 4 bases from V and 5 bases from J, with 21 bases between. The CDR3 length is 16 residues. Germline V gives CDR1 SGDLS, CDR2 YYNGEE. In nucleotides, the CDR3 is TGTGCCAGCAGCCTAATAGGGTCAGGGTTCAGGGAGACCCAGTACTTC. Amino acid sequence: CASSLIGSGFRETQYF.

The chain links TRBV11-3 to TRBJ2-3; D gene ambiguous. This CDR3 has 17 amino acids. Germline V gives CDR1 SGHNT, CDR2 YENEEA. V lost 6 bases, J lost 3 bases, and 22 bases lay in between. The CDR3: CASSSSGSLVLTDTQYF. The CDR3 DNA reads as TGTGCCAGCAGTTCCTCCGGGTCCTTAGTTTTGACAGATACGCAGTATTTT.

This chain joins TRBV7-9 and TRBJ2-7; the match to TRBD1 covers 10 bases. Germline loops: CDR1 SEHNR, CDR2 FQNEAQ (reference sequence). Trimming cost V 4 bases and J 4 bases; bases outside gene matches: 7. The CDR3 consists of 15 residues. The CDR3 protein is CASSSPGQGIYEQYF. The CDR3, as DNA: TGTGCCAGCAGCTCCCCGGGACAGGGGATTTACGAGCAGTACTTC.

This rearrangement joins TRBV24-1 to TRBJ2-6; 9 bases match TRBD1. After removal of 4 bases from V and 4 bases from J, the junction contained 7 bases not matched to a gene. Germline CDR1 and CDR2: KGHDR and SFDVKD. The CDR3 is 17 residues long. This chain's CDR3 is CATSETRTGAGANVLTF. CDR3 DNA sequence: TGTGCCACCAGTGAAACACGGACAGGGGCCGGGGCCAACGTCCTGACTTTC.

The chain combines TRBV5-1 with TRBJ1-4; 8 positions agree with TRBD1. This CDR3 has 15 residues. V dropped 5 bases and J dropped 0; count of bases not matched to a gene: 3. Germline V gene lookup returns CDR1 SGHRS and CDR2 YFSETQ. Here the CDR3 DNA reads TGCGCCAGCAGTCAGGGGGCCACAACTAATGAAAAACTGTTTTTT. Encoded protein: CASSQGATTNEKLFF.

The V gene is TRBV25-1, the J gene TRBJ1-2; D gene uncertain. Germline CDR1 is MGHDK and CDR2 is SYGVNS. V shed 9 bases and J shed 2 bases, with 7 bases lying between them. This CDR3 region has 11 residues. The CDR3 DNA is TGTGCCAGTTCCGGGAACTATGGCTACACCTTC. Residues: CASSGNYGYTF.

This rearrangement joins TRBV5-1 to TRBJ1-1, with 7 bases lining up with TRBD1. CDR1 is SGHRS and CDR2 is YFSETQ in the germline V gene. V lost 7 bases to trimming and J lost 3 bases; unmatched junction nucleotides: 6. The CDR3 has 13 residues. The CDR3 coding sequence is TGCGCCAGCTGTAGGGGGCACGACACTGAAGCTTTCTTT. Translation gives CASCRGHDTEAFF.

The chain is built from TRBV24-1 and TRBJ2-5; no clear D. V lost 4 bases and J 7 bases, leaving 15 bases between the germline ends. CDR1 is KGHDR and CDR2 is SFDVKD in the germline V gene. The length of the CDR3 is 14 residues. CDR3 bases: TGTGCCACCAGTGAAGCGACCCGTCCGGGGACCCAGTACTTC. It translates to CATSEATRPGTQYF.

Here the CDR3 reads CASSLKGPYEQYF. DNA of the CDR3: TGTGCCAGCAGTTTAAAGGGGCCCTACGAGCAGTACTTC. The genes are TRBV12-3 or TRBV12-4 and TRBJ2-7; D perhaps matches TRBD1 (5 bases). V was pared by 2 bases and J by 2 bases, with 7 bases between. The CDR3 sequence is 13 residues long.

V is TRBV4-3 and J is TRBJ1-6; perhaps TRBD1 as D (6 bases). The CDR3 runs 17 residues. The ends were cut back, 1 base at V and 8 bases at J, with 18 bases in the middle. Germline lookup yields CDR1 LGHNA and CDR2 YSLEER. CDR3 nucleotides: TGCGCCAGCAGCCAAGTAGCCACGGGACACCAGTATTCACCCCTCCACTTT. Its protein product is CASSQVATGHQYSPLHF.

The chain combines TRBV4-3 with TRBJ1-1, with a weak D call TRBD1 (6 bases). The CDR3 has 16 residues. Trimming took off 4 bases at V and 4 bases at J, with 19 bases between the two ends. Germline V CDR1 and CDR2: LGHNA, YSLEER. DNA of the CDR3: TGCGCCAGCAGCCCTCTCCCGTGGGGGCTCGGCACTGAAGCTTTCTTT. It yields the protein CASSPLPWGLGTEAFF.

This chain connects TRBV9 to TRBJ2-2, with TRBD2 identical over 9 bases. The germline gives CDR1 SGDLS, CDR2 YYNGEE. This CDR3 is 19 amino acids long. V was clipped by 3 bases and J by 5 bases; unmatched bases: 17. The CDR3 DNA is TGTGCCAGCAGCGCAAGAGGCGGGGGGGCAATTCGGGGAACCGGGGAGCTGTTTTTT. Translating it yields CASSARGGGAIRGTGELFF.

The V gene is TRBV7-2, the J gene TRBJ2-3, with 10 bases matching TRBD2. Looked up from germline, CDR1 is SGHTA and CDR2 is FQGNSA. This CDR3 comprises 13 residues. V lost 5 bases to trimming and J lost 14 bases; unmatched junction nucleotides: 10. The DNA of the CDR3 is TGTGCCAGCAGCACGCTAGCGGGGGAGCAGAGGTATTTT. Its translation: CASSTLAGEQRYF.

The chain employs TRBV10-2 and TRBJ2-7; 7 nucleotides align to TRBD2. This CDR3 region has 15 residues. Germline V gene sequence: CDR1 WSHSY, CDR2 SAAADI. Trimming cost V 6 bases and J 3 bases; bases outside gene matches: 11. DNA for the CDR3: TGCGCCAGCAGACTAGCGTGGGACCACAGCTACGAGCAGTACTTC. Translating it yields CASRLAWDHSYEQYF.

V is TRBV2 and J is TRBJ1-5; D gene uncertain. The CDR3 contains 14 residues. CDR1 is SNHLY, CDR2 FYNNEI, per germline. The V end lost 6 bases, the J end lost 5 bases, and 14 bases lay between the germline ends. CDR3 protein: CASRGGNVDQPQHF. The CDR3 DNA sequence: TGTGCCAGCAGAGGAGGGAATGTCGATCAGCCCCAGCATTTT. The variable domain in full, with the rest retrieved from reference TRBV2 and TRBJ1-5, is EPEVTQTPSHQVTQMGQEVILRCVPISNHLYFYWYRQILGQKVEFLVSFYNNEISEKSEIFDDQFSVERPDGSNFTLKIRSTKLEDSAMYFCASRGGNVDQPQHFGDGTRLSIL.

The V call is TRBV9, the J call TRBJ2-5, with 7 positions matching TRBD1. In germline, CDR1 is SGDLS, CDR2 YYNGEE. CDR3 length: 14 residues. Unmatched junction bases numbered 4, after V lost 4 bases and J lost 1 base. The DNA of the CDR3 is TGTGCCAGCAGCCCGGGACAGCGCCAAGAGACCCAGTACTTC. Translating gives CASSPGQRQETQYF. The complete variable domain, with remaining parts taken from reference TRBV9 and TRBJ2-5, reads DSGVTQTPKHLITATGQRVTLRCSPRSGDLSVYWYQQSLDQGLQFLIQYYNGEERAKGNILERFSAQQFPDLHSELNLSSLELGDSALYFCASSPGQRQETQYFGPGTRLLVL.

This chain uses TRBV7-2 with TRBJ1-5; TRBD1 is a possible D gene (5 bases). CDR1 and CDR2 from the germline V gene are SGHTA and FQGNSA. Between the trimmed V and J ends, which lost 2 bases and 5 bases, there was a span of 10 bases. This CDR3 is 14 amino acids long. CDR3 protein: CASSLQGQDQPQHF. In DNA form, the CDR3 reads TGTGCCAGCAGCTTACAGGGCCAGGATCAGCCCCAGCATTTT.

The J gene is TRBJ2-2, the V gene TRBV12-3 or TRBV12-4; unclear D gene. V was clipped by 4 bases and J by 5 bases, with 5 bases between them. This CDR3 comprises 12 residues. Here the CDR3 DNA reads TGTGCCAGCAGTTACTCAACCGGGGAGCTGTTTTTT. Translating it yields CASSYSTGELFF.

This chain uses TRBV12-3 or TRBV12-4 with TRBJ2-7, with a weak D call TRBD1 (5 bases). This CDR3 contains 13 residues. V lost 7 bases and J 5 bases, leaving 15 bases between the germline ends. CDR3 nucleotides: TGTGCCAGCACCGACCCAGGGTTCCACGAGCAGTACTTC. This translates into CASTDPGFHEQYF.

The rearrangement joins TRBV4-3 to TRBJ2-3; D possibly corresponds to TRBD1 (6 bases). The germline V gene has CDR1 LGHNA and CDR2 YSLEER. CDR3 size: 15 residues. The V end was cut by 2 bases, the J end by 4 bases, with 13 bases between. CDR3 sequence reads: CASSQFSDSADTQYF. In DNA form, the CDR3 reads TGCGCCAGCAGCCAATTCTCGGACAGCGCAGATACGCAGTATTTT.

The chain couples TRBV3-1 (or the pseudogene TRBV3-2) to TRBJ1-2, with D hard to call. The CDR3 consists of 15 residues. Germline CDR1 and CDR2: LGHDT and YNNKEL (reference sequence). With 2 bases removed from V and 3 bases from J, the gap between germline ends came to 13 bases. The CDR3 sequence is CASSQIPGRDYGYTF. The CDR3 nucleotides are TGTGCCAGCAGCCAAATTCCGGGTCGGGACTATGGCTACACCTTC.

The chain recombines TRBV19 with TRBJ1-1; D ambiguous. V gave up 9 bases and J gave up 3 bases, with 14 bases separating them. The length of the CDR3 is 13 residues. The germline V gene encodes CDR1 LNHDA and CDR2 SQIVND (reference sequence). CDR3 sequence: CASSAFGDTEAFF. CDR3 DNA: TGTGCCAGCTCAGCTTTCGGGGACACTGAAGCTTTCTTT.

The chain couples TRBV19 to TRBJ2-1; TRBD1 matches at 9 bases. Per the germline V gene, CDR1 is LNHDA and CDR2 is SQIVND (reference sequence). The V gene end was trimmed by 0 bases and the J gene end by 7 bases; junction bases not matched to a gene: 16. CDR3 length equals 19 residues. DNA for the CDR3: TGTGCCAGTAGTATAGATCAAGCGGGGCTGACAGGGGGTCTAAATGAGCAGTTCTTC. Its translation: CASSIDQAGLTGGLNEQFF.

This rearrangement joins TRBV4-3 to TRBJ2-1, with D maybe TRBD2 (5 bases). Looked up from germline, CDR1 is LGHNA and CDR2 is YSLEER. The CDR3 totals 14 residues. Between the trimmed V and J ends, which lost 0 bases and 7 bases, there was a span of 10 bases. CDR3: CASSQEEVGNEQFF. As DNA, the CDR3 is TGCGCCAGCAGCCAAGAGGAGGTTGGTAATGAGCAGTTCTTC.